This entry lists 7 T cell receptor beta chains sequenced from one sample in a study of T cells expressing NK-cell markers. TCRdb derives one entry per CDR3 protein from the 5' RACE reads, leaving out DNA. The specimen's table records roughly 390,000 distinct CDR3 sequences. The sequenced material came from blood T cells: a sorted CD56 or NKG2C T cell subset, CD4+ or CD8+ T cells, or bulk PBMC T cells (not recorded which). The source of these receptors is a woman in her fifties or sixties in good health.

The rearrangement links TRBV7-2 to TRBJ1-1; with no DNA, the TCRdb D assignment of TRBD1 cannot be verified. The CDR3 consists of 18 residues. Germline lookup yields CDR1 SGHTA and CDR2 FQGNSA. The CDR3 loop is CASSPRYRGPSMNTEAFF.

The chain couples TRBV6-5 to TRBJ1-6; TCRdb picks TRBD1, but there is no DNA to check that call. This CDR3 contains 17 residues. Germline V gene data show CDR1 as MNHEY and CDR2 as SVGAGI. The CDR3 reads CASSYTSPVEAGSPLHF.

This chain uses TRBV6-5 with TRBJ2-3; TCRdb's D gene call, TRBD1, goes unchecked for lack of DNA. CDR3 length: 12 residues. Germline V CDR1 and CDR2: MNHEY, SVGAGI. The CDR3 loop is CASSRPGDTQYF.

The genes are TRBV6-1 and TRBJ1-1. The CDR3 runs to 14 residues. Germline CDR1 is MNHNS and CDR2 is SASEGT. CDR3 region: CASSGATEATEAFF.

The genes are TRBV6-6 and TRBJ2-1; without DNA, the TCRdb call of TRBD1 cannot be checked. The CDR3 loop spans 15 amino acids. In germline, CDR1 is MNHNY, CDR2 SVGAGI (reference sequence). Here the CDR3 reads CASLTGGARYNEQFF.

This sequence joins TRBV21-1 and TRBJ1-5; the D call of TRBD1 rests on TCRdb alone, since no DNA is present to check it. TRBV21-1 is listed as a pseudogene. This CDR3 is 16 amino acids long. The CDR3 loop reads CARGDRTFISNQPQHF.

The chain uses TRBV20-1 and TRBJ2-1. Germline V lookup: CDR1 DFQATT, CDR2 SNEGSKA (reference sequence). The CDR3 loop spans 12 amino acids. CDR3 sequence reads: CSAPGSYNEQFF.